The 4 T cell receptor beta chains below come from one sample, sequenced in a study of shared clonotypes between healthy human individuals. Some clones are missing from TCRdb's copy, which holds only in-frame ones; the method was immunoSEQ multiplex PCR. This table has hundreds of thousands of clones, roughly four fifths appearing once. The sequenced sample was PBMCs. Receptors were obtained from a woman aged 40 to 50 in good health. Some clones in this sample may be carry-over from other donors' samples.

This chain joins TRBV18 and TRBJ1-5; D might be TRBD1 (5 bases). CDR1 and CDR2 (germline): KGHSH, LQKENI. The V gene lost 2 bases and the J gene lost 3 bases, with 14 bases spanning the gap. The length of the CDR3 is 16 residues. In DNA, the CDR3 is TGTGCCAGCTCACCAGGTATGGGACGGATCAATCAGCCCCAGCATTTT. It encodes CASSPGMGRINQPQHF. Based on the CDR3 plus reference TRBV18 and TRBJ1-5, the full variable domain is NAGVMQNPRHLVRRRGQEARLRCSPMKGHSHVYWYRQLPEEGLKFMVYLQKENIIDESGMPKERFSAEFPKEGPSILRIQQVVRGDSAAYFCASSPGMGRINQPQHFGDGTRLSIL.

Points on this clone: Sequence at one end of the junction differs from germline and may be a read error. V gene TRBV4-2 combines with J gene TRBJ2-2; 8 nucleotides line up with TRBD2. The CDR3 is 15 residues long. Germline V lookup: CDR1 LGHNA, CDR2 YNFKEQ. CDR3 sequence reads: CASSDSGTVTGELFF. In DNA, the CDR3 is TGTGCCAGCAGTGATAGCGGGACCGTCACCGGAGAGCTGTTTTTT.

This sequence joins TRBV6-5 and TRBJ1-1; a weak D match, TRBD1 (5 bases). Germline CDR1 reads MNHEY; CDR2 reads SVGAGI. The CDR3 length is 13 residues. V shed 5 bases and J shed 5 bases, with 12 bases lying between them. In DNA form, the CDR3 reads TGTGCCAGCAGTCGACGTCAGGGAACTGAAGCTTTCTTT. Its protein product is CASSRRQGTEAFF.

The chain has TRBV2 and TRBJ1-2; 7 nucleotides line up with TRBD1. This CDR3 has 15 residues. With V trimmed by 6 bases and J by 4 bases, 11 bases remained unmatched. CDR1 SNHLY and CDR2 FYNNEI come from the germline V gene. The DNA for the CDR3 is TGTGCCAGCAGGGACCTAACAGGGGAGGGCTATGGCTACACCTTC. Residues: CASRDLTGEGYGYTF.